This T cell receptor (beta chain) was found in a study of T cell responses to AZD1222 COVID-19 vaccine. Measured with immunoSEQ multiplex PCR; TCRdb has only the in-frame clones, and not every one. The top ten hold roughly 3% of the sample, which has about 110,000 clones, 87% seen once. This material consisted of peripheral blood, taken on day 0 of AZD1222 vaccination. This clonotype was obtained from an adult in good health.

CDR3 sequence: CASSLNSYQPQHF. In DNA, the CDR3 is TGTGCCAGCAGTTTGAACAGCTATCAGCCCCAGCATTTT. The chain carries TRBV12-3 or TRBV12-4 and TRBJ1-5; no clear D. This CDR3 has 13 amino acids. The germline V and J ends were trimmed by 3 bases and 5 bases, with 8 bases remaining between them.